One and the same sample provided the 8 T cell receptor beta chains below, sequenced in a study of response to subunit inactivated influenza vaccine. TCRdb independently ran MiXCR on the RT-PCR reads; one entry per CDR3 protein. Here the sample spans about 570,000 distinct CDR3 sequences, roughly 10% being singletons. A further study also used this sample, focusing on T cells expressing NK-cell markers. That study adds: Template switching by 5'RACE with UMIs generated the TCR beta cDNA.

The specimen was PBMCs from blood, collected on the day of vaccination. The receptor source for this set is a man aged 45-65 years who received an inactivated influenza vaccine.

Only a few counts were recorded for this clonotype. The chain recombines TRBV20-1 with TRBJ2-3, with TRBD1 identical over 8 bases. The CDR3 spans 13 residues. Per germline, CDR1 DFQATT and CDR2 SNEGSKA (reference sequence). V dropped 2 bases and J dropped 5; count of bases not matched to a gene: 3. The CDR3, as DNA: TGCAGTGCTAGAACAGACAGGGGAGATACGCAGTATTTT. It specifies CSARTDRGDTQYF.

The table lists this clonotype with a few counts. The gene calls are TRBV7-2 and TRBJ2-3, with no clear D. This CDR3 is 12 amino acids long. Germline V gene sequence: CDR1 SGHTA, CDR2 FQGNSA. Trimming stripped 3 bases from V and 5 bases from J, with 6 bases between. For the CDR3, the DNA is TGTGCCAGCAGCTTCCAGAGAGATACGCAGTATTTT. Translating it yields CASSFQRDTQYF. The full variable domain, its missing parts supplied by reference TRBV7-2 and TRBJ2-3, is GAGVSQSPSNKVTEKGKDVELRCDPISGHTALYWYRQSLGQGLEFLIYFQGNSAPDKSGLPSDRFSAERTGGSVSTLTIQRTQQEDSAVYLCASSFQRDTQYFGPGTRLTVL.

This clonotype was counted at least ten times. This chain connects TRBV7-8 to TRBJ2-3, with TRBD1 identical over 11 bases. V was clipped by 0 bases and J by 3 bases; unmatched bases: 5. Germline-derived CDR1 and CDR2 are SGHVS and FQNEAQ. CDR3 length equals 17 residues. The DNA of the CDR3 is TGTGCCAGCAGCTTAGCCGGGACAGGGGGTTTTACAGATACGCAGTATTTT. Its translation: CASSLAGTGGFTDTQYF.

V and J are TRBV5-1 and TRBJ2-7; 11 bases align to TRBD2. The CDR3 has 15 residues. V shed 4 bases and J 6 bases; nucleotides not matched to a gene: 9. Germline-derived CDR1 and CDR2 are SGHRS and YFSETQ. For the CDR3, the DNA is TGCGCCAGCAGCGTCCTAGCGGGAGGAACCCGCGAGCAGTACTTC. It is translated as CASSVLAGGTREQYF.

The CDR3 DNA reads as TGTGCCAGCAGTTCCGGGACTACCTTATACGAGCAGTACTTC. Its protein product is CASSSGTTLYEQYF. The chain couples TRBV12-3 or TRBV12-4 to TRBJ2-7, with 7 bases lining up with TRBD2. Germline trimming cut 4 bases from V and 4 bases from J; bases unmatched to any gene: 7. The CDR3 has 14 amino acids.

Only a few counts were recorded for this clonotype. This rearrangement joins TRBV6-2 or TRBV6-3 to TRBJ2-2; D is unresolved. The germline V and J ends were trimmed by 4 bases and 6 bases, with 15 bases remaining between them. The CDR3 has 15 amino acids. Germline assignment: CDR1 MNHEY and CDR2 SVGEGT. CDR3 sequence: CASSSPVLIAGELFF. CDR3 sequence (DNA): TGTGCCAGCAGTTCCCCAGTACTAATCGCCGGGGAGCTGTTTTTT.

This clonotype appeared a few times. The chain recombines TRBV7-6 with TRBJ2-7; perhaps D is TRBD1 or TRBD2 (5 bases each). Trimming shortened V by 2 bases and J by 5 bases, and 16 bases separated the two germline ends. CDR3 size: 15 residues. Germline CDR1 reads SGHVS; CDR2 reads FNYEAQ. For the CDR3, the DNA is TGTGCCAGCAGCTTACGGGGCAGGCTTTCGGACGAGCAGTACTTC. As protein: CASSLRGRLSDEQYF.

The chain is built from TRBV7-9 and TRBJ1-1; TRBD1 aligns across 7 bases. The CDR3 runs to 14 residues. Looked up from germline, CDR1 is SEHNR and CDR2 is FQNEAQ (reference sequence). The ends lost 1 base at V and 5 bases at J; junction bases unmatched: 4. The CDR3 coding sequence is TGTGCCAGCAGCTTAGGTTCCAGGGGGACTGAAGCTTTCTTT. Its protein product is CASSLGSRGTEAFF.